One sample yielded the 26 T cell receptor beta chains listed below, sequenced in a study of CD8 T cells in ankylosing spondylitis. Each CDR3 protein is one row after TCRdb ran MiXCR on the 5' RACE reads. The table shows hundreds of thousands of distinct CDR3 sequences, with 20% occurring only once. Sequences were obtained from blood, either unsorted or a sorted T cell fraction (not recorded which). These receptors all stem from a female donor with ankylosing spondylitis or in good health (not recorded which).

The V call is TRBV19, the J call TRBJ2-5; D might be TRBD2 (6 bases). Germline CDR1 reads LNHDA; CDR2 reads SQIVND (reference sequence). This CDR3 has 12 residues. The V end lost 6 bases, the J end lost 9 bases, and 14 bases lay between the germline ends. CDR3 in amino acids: CASSLKDYPQYF. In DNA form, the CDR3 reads TGTGCCAGTAGCCTTAAGGACTATCCCCAGTACTTC.

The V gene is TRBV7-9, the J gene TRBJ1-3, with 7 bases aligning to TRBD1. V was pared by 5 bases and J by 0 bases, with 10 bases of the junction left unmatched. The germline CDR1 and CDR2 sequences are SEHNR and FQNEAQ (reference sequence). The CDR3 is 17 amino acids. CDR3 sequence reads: CASSLRQGWSSGNTIYF. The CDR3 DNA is TGTGCCAGCAGCCTAAGACAGGGTTGGAGCTCTGGAAACACCATATATTTT.

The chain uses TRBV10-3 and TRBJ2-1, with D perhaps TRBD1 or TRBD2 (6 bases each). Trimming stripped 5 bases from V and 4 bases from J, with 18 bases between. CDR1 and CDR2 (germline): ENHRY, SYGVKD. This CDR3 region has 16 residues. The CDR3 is CAISFLSGAGYNEQFF. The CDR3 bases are TGTGCCATCAGTTTTCTTTCAGGGGCGGGGTACAATGAGCAGTTCTTC.

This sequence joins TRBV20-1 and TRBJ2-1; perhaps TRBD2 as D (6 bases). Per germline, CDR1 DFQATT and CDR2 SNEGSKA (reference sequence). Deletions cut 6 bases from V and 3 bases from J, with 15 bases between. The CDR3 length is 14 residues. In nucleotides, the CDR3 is TGCAGTGCCAAGGCTAAGACTAGCTACAATGAGCAGTTCTTC. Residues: CSAKAKTSYNEQFF.

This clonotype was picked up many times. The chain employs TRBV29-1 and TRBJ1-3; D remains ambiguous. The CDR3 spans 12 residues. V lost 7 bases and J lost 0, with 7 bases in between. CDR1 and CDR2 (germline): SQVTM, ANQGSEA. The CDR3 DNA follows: TGCAGCGCACGGGTCTCTGGAAACACCATATATTTT. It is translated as CSARVSGNTIYF.

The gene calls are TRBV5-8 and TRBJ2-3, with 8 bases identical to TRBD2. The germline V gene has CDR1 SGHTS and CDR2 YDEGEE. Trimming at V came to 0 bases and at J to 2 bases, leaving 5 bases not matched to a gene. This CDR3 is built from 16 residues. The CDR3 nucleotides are TGTGCCAGCAGCTTGGGAGCGGGAGAATCCACAGATACGCAGTATTTT. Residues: CASSLGAGESTDTQYF.

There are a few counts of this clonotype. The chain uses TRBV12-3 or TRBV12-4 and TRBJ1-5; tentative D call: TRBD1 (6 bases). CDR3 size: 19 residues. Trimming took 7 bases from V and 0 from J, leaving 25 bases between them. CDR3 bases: TGTGCCAGCACCCTTCTCGGACAGCAGGTCATTTATAGCAATCAGCCCCAGCATTTT. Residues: CASTLLGQQVIYSNQPQHF.

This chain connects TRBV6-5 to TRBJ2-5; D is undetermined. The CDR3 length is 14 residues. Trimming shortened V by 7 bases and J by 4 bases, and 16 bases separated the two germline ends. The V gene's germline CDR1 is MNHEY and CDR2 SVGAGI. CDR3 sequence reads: CASTSMGLGETQYF. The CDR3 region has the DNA TGTGCCAGCACTTCGATGGGCCTGGGAGAGACCCAGTACTTC.

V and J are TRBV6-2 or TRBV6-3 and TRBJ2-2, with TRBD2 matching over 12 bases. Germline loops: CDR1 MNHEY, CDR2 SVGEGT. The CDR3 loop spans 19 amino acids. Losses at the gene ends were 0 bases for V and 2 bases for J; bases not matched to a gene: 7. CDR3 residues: CASSYSILAGGPNTGELFF. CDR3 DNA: TGTGCCAGCAGTTACTCGATTCTAGCGGGAGGGCCTAACACCGGGGAGCTGTTTTTT.

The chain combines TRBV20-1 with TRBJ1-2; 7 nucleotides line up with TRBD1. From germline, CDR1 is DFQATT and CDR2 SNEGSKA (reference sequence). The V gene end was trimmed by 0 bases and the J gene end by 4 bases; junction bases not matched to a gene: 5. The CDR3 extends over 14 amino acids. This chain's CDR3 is CSARDPGTAYGYTF. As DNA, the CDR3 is TGCAGTGCTAGAGATCCCGGGACAGCCTATGGCTACACCTTC.

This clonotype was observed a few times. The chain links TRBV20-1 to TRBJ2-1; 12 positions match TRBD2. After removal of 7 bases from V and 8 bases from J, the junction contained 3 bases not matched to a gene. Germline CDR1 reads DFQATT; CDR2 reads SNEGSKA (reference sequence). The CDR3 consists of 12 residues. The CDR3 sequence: CSGTSGIDEQFF. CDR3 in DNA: TGCAGTGGGACTAGCGGGATCGATGAGCAGTTCTTC.

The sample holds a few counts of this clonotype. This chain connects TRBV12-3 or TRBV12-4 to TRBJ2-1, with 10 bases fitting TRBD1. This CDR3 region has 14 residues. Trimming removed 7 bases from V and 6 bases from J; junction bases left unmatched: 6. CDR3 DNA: TGTGCCAGCACCCGGGACAGGGGCATCAATGAGCAGTTCTTC. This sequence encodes CASTRDRGINEQFF.

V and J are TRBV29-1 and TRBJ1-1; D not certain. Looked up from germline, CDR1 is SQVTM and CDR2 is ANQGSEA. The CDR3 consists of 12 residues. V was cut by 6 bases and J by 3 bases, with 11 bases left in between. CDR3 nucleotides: TGCAGCGTAGCACAAAGAGACACTGAAGCTTTCTTT. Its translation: CSVAQRDTEAFF.

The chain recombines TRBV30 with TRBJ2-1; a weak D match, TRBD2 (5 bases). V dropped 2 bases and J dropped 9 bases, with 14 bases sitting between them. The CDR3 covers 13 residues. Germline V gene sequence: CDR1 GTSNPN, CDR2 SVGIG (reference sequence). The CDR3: CAWSRLASSEQFF. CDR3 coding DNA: TGTGCCTGGAGTCGGCTAGCCTCCAGTGAGCAGTTCTTC.

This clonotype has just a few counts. CDR3 bases: TGTGCCAGCTCCCCCCACTCCTACGAGCAGTACTTC. Translating it yields CASSPHSYEQYF. V gene TRBV18 combines with J gene TRBJ2-7, with D hard to call. This CDR3 region has 12 residues. The germline V and J ends were trimmed by 6 bases and 0 bases, with 6 bases remaining between them. From germline, CDR1 is KGHSH and CDR2 LQKENI.

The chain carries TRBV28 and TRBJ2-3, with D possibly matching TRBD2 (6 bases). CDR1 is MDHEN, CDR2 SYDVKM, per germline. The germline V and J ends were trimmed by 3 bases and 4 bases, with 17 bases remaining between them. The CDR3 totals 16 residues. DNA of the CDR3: TGTGCCAGCAGTTTGTGGAGGGAGGTTGGCGCAGATACGCAGTATTTT. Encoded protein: CASSLWREVGADTQYF.

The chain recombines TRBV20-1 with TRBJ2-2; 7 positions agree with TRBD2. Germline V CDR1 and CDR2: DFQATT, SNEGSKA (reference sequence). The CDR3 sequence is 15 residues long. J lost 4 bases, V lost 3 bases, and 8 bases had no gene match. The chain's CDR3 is CSASHLAAGTGELFF. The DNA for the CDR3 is TGCAGTGCTAGTCACCTAGCGGCGGGCACCGGGGAGCTGTTTTTT.

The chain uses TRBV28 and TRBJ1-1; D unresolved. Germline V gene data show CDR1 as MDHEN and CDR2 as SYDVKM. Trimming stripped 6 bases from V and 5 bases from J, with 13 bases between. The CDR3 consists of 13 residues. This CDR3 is CASRRATGTEAFF. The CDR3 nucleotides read TGTGCCAGCAGACGGGCTACTGGGACTGAAGCTTTCTTT.

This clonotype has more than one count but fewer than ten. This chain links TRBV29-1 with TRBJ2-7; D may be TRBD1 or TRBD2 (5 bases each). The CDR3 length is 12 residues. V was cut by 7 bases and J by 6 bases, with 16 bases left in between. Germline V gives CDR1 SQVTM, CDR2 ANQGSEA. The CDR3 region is CSARDGALEQYF. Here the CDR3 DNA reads TGCAGCGCCCGGGACGGAGCGCTCGAGCAGTACTTC.

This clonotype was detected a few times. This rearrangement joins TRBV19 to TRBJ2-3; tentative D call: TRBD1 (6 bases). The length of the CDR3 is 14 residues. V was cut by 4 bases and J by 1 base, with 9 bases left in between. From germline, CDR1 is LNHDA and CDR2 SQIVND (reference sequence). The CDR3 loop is CASSTHRGTDTQYF. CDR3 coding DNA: TGTGCCAGTAGTACTCACAGGGGCACAGATACGCAGTATTTT.

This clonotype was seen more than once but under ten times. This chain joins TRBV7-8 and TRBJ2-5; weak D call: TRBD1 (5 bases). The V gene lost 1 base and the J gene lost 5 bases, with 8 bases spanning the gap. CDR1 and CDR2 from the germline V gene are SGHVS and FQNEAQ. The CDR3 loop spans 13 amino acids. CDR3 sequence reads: CASSLEGLETQYF. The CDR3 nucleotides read TGTGCCAGCAGCTTAGAGGGGCTGGAGACCCAGTACTTC.

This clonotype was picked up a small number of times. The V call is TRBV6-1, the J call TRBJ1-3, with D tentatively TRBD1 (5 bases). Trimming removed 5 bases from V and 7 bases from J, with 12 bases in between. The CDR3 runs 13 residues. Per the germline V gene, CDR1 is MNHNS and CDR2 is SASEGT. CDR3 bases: TGTGCCAGCAGTCCAAACCGGGGGAACACCATATATTTT. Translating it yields CASSPNRGNTIYF.

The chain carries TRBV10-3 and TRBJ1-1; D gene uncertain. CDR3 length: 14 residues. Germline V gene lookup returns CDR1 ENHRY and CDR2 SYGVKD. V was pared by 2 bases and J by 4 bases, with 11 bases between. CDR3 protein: CAISELEVGTEAFF. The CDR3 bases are TGTGCCATCAGTGAGCTGGAAGTGGGCACTGAAGCTTTCTTT.

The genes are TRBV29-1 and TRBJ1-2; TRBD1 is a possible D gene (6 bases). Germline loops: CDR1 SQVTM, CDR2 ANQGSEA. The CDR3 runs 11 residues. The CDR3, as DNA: TGCAGTGGAGGGGGGTTCTATGGCTACACCTTC. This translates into CSGGGFYGYTF.

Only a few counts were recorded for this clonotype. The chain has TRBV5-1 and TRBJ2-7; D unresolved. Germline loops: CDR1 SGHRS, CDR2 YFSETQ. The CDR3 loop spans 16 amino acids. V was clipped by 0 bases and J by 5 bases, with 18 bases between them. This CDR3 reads CASSLVGITAEDEQYF. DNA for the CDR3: TGCGCCAGCAGCTTGGTTGGCATAACCGCCGAGGACGAGCAGTACTTC.

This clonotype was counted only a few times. The CDR3 DNA reads as TGTGCCAGCAGTTCAGGGCTGGCAACTTATAGCAATCAGCCCCAGCATTTT. This encodes CASSSGLATYSNQPQHF. The chain combines TRBV12-3 or TRBV12-4 with TRBJ1-5; the D gene is possibly TRBD1 (5 bases). This CDR3 has 17 amino acids. V shed 4 bases and J shed 0 bases, with 16 bases lying between them.